The 8 T cell receptor beta chains listed next were all sequenced from one sample in a study of T cell repertoires in cytomegalovirus infection. No antigen has been identified for these receptors. TCRdb fed the reads into MiXCR, producing one record per CDR3 protein. This sample has more than 250,000 distinct CDR3 sequences; around 25% occur once, and the top ten carry about 14%. The source was cultured PBMCs, collected from culture after CMV antigen stimulation. These receptors were taken from a human donor in good health (CMV status not recorded). Some clones in this sample may be carry-over from other donors' samples.

The chain uses TRBV29-1 and TRBJ1-1; no firm D call. Deletions cut 3 bases from V and 0 bases from J, with 8 bases between. Germline CDR1 and CDR2: SQVTM and ANQGSEA. The CDR3 totals 13 residues. The CDR3 reads CSVEKGMNTEAFF. DNA for the CDR3: TGCAGCGTTGAGAAGGGAATGAACACTGAAGCTTTCTTT. Drawing the rest from reference TRBV29-1 and TRBJ1-1, the complete variable domain is SAVISQKPSRDICQRGTSLTIQCQVDSQVTMMFWYRQQPGQSLTLIATANQGSEATYESGFVIDKFPISRPNLTFSTLTVSNMSPEDSSIYLCSVEKGMNTEAFFGQGTRLTVV.

This clonotype showed up just a few times. This chain joins TRBV29-1 and TRBJ1-1; TRBD1 is a possible D gene (6 bases). From germline, CDR1 is SQVTM and CDR2 ANQGSEA. V lost 5 bases and J lost 0, with 19 bases in between. This CDR3 comprises 16 residues. CDR3 amino acids: CSVTWAGDGVNTEAFF. In DNA, the CDR3 is TGCAGCGTTACTTGGGCAGGGGATGGCGTGAACACTGAAGCTTTCTTT.

The rearrangement links TRBV11-2 to TRBJ2-1; 8 bases are a match to TRBD2. This CDR3 is built from 17 residues. Germline V gene lookup returns CDR1 SGHAT and CDR2 FQNNGV. J lost 0 bases, V lost 3 bases, and 7 bases had no gene match. The CDR3 sequence is CASSLESGGSSYNEQFF. CDR3 nucleotide sequence: TGTGCCAGCAGCTTGGAATCGGGAGGGAGCTCCTACAATGAGCAGTTCTTC.

In its sample, this clonotype was seen many times. The chain has TRBV14 and TRBJ1-6; D call uncertain. Between the trimmed V and J ends, which lost 4 bases and 1 base, there was a span of 8 bases. Germline V gene data show CDR1 as SGHDN and CDR2 as FVKESK. CDR3 size: 15 residues. As DNA, the CDR3 is TGTGCCAGCAGCCCCAGAAATTCCTATAATTCACCCCTCCACTTT. It codes for CASSPRNSYNSPLHF.

The J gene is TRBJ1-1, the V gene TRBV7-9, with D tentatively TRBD1 (6 bases). This CDR3 has 13 residues. Germline V gene lookup returns CDR1 SEHNR and CDR2 FQNEAQ (reference sequence). Trimming removed 8 bases at V and 10 bases at J, with 20 bases between. CDR3 region: CASGDRSKKGAFF. CDR3 coding DNA: TGTGCCAGCGGAGACAGGTCCAAAAAAGGAGCTTTCTTT.

The V call is TRBV19, the J call TRBJ1-2; 7 bases align to TRBD1. Losses at the gene ends were 5 bases for V and 2 bases for J; bases not matched to a gene: 11. The CDR3 contains 16 residues. Germline CDR1 LNHDA, CDR2 SQIVND (reference sequence). The CDR3 DNA sequence: TGTGCCAGTAGTGGCCCTATACAGGGGATCAACTATGGCTACACCTTC. Translating it yields CASSGPIQGINYGYTF.

This clonotype has just one count. V is TRBV10-1 and J is TRBJ1-1; possible D gene TRBD1, 5 bases. Per germline, CDR1 WNHNN and CDR2 SYGVQD (reference sequence). Trimming cost V 6 bases and J 1 base, with 9 bases left between them. The CDR3 contains 13 residues. This CDR3 reads CASRQDRNTEAFF. The DNA for the CDR3 is TGCGCCAGCAGACAGGACCGGAACACTGAAGCTTTCTTT.

V usage is TRBV19 and J usage is TRBJ1-1; D is uncertain. Trimming took 9 bases from V and 2 from J, leaving 4 bases between them. The V gene's germline CDR1 is LNHDA and CDR2 SQIVND (reference sequence). The CDR3 totals 10 residues. The CDR3 DNA reads TGTGCCAGACGTAACACTGAAGCTTTCTTT. This sequence encodes CARRNTEAFF.